A selection of T cell receptor beta chains follows, all from one sample in a study of blood T cell repertoires in COVID-19. This table comes from immunoSEQ multiplex PCR, and its TCRdb copy is limited to in-frame clones, with some not included. The table shows about 150,000 clones, with 84% occurring only once. Sequenced input: peripheral blood. The receptors were sampled from a woman aged 45-59 years with acute or convalescent COVID-19. CDR3s include the opening cysteine and the closing phenylalanine or tryptophan.

v_call: TRBV19
j_call: TRBJ1-1
cdr3_aa: CASSYSMNTEAFF

v_call: TRBV4-3
j_call: TRBJ2-1
cdr3_aa: CASSQAHSGGANEQFF

v_call: TRBV19
j_call: TRBJ2-1
cdr3_aa: CASSIVGVYGEQFF

v_call: TRBV29-1
j_call: TRBJ1-5
cdr3_aa: CSVAPGAGNQPQHF

v_call: TRBV4-3
j_call: TRBJ1-6
cdr3_aa: CASSQERAAYNSPLHF

v_call: TRBV19
j_call: TRBJ2-1
cdr3_aa: CASSPGLYNEQFF

v_call: TRBV19
j_call: TRBJ1-3
cdr3_aa: CASSMGTGTTYSGNTIYF

v_call: TRBV12-2
j_call: TRBJ2-5
cdr3_aa: CASRLRDQKRDPSTQYF

v_call: TRBV7-9
j_call: TRBJ2-7
cdr3_aa: CASSGPGTGNYEQYF

v_call: TRBV27
j_call: TRBJ2-7
cdr3_aa: CASRSSGRRYEQYF

v_call: TRBV5-4
j_call: TRBJ1-1
cdr3_aa: CASSFNRGGGNTEAFF

v_call: TRBV7-2
j_call: TRBJ2-7
cdr3_aa: CASSLGLAGYEQYF

v_call: TRBV28
j_call: TRBJ1-2
cdr3_aa: CASSPLDGGYGYTF

v_call: TRBV6-4
j_call: TRBJ2-7
cdr3_aa: CASRRRSYEQYF

v_call: TRBV5-5
j_call: TRBJ1-1
cdr3_aa: CASSLGRDRGNTEAFF